This TCR beta chain comes out of a study of cytomegalovirus exposure and HLA in healthy donors (dated by TCRdb to 2017 to 2019). Concerning the study at large: In an earlier analysis of under 600 of the donors, 276 Gb of sequence data and some 100 million unique TCR beta sequences from 150 million to 200 million T cells were reported. Roughly 300 gigabases of sequencing data and 70 million to 100 million unique TCR sequences were included in an early release covering under 650 HLA-typed donors. Among the 398 genotyped donors, more than 70% belonged to the genetic ancestry cluster associated with self-reported Caucasian donors. The study aimed to test whether signatures of past pathogen exposure could be identified by cataloging public T cell receptors. The study used immunosequencing to profile the T cell repertoires of 666 subjects and linked those repertoires to cytomegalovirus serostatus. A separate validation cohort of about 110 different subjects was used in addition to the approximately 670-subject first cohort. To predict cytomegalovirus infection status, the study combined high-throughput TCR immunosequencing, statistical association of individual TCRs with disease status, and machine learning. A later analysis re-examined previously published TCR beta repertoires from roughly 650 donors and added high-resolution HLA genotyping to investigate patterns of TCR occurrence. Rather than drawing on any new phenotypic data, the later analysis identified candidate immune exposures from TCR beta sequences and the way those sequences occurred across donors. In an earlier analysis of 550 to 700 of the donors, high-throughput TCR beta sequencing was used to judge whether each TCR beta V gene segment behaved as functional or pseudogenic. Donor age, sex, ethnicity and CMV serostatus were compiled alongside the repertoire data. In a later genetic analysis, genome-wide SNP genotypes for about 55% of the roughly 700 donors were used, and that subset was treated as a discovery cohort. Every repertoire in the discovery cohort had been generated on one and the same sequencing platform. HLA typing covered class I and class II loci at four-digit resolution. The number of typed donors differed by locus: 629-630 for A, B, C, DRB1 and DQB1; 522 for DQA1; some 590 for DPA1; and roughly 490 for DPB1. Roughly 5 DR-DQ haplotypes were handled as single units for association and clustering because linkage in the cohort was strong. Among roughly 400 genotyped donors of the cohort, an average of roughly 240,000 unique TCR beta nucleotide sequences were sequenced per donor, roughly 18% of them non-productive. Points the paper makes about the study in general: Some IMGT-functional V segments, including TRBV6-2 and TRBV6-3, could not be distinguished by the 87-base-pair reads and were therefore excluded. According to a later analysis, TCR association rates differed among HLA loci, with DRB1 alleles showing the most associated TCRs and HLA-C alleles showing the fewest. The presence/absence analyses assumed that sequencing depth was roughly uniform across donors, and that assumption may not be true. In an earlier analysis of approximately 590 of the donors, most TCR beta V segments were observed in productive rearrangements about 87% or about 30% of the time, broadly matching IMGT annotations. Immune exposure information for the cohort was limited to CMV serostatus. At a false discovery rate of 0.05, a later analysis linked fewer than 20,000 TCR beta sequences to specific HLA alleles. Compared with the approximately 670-donor mean, donors in an Asian-associated ancestry cluster had fewer N-insertions in productive TCRs, according to a later genetic analysis. A later analysis reported that several top co-occurrence clusters appeared linked to parvovirus B19, influenza, CMV and Epstein-Barr virus. Across donors, most TCR sequences were observed very rarely, whereas some public TCRs were present in many individuals. The study gave a list of 150 to 200 TCR beta chains associated with cytomegalovirus. A cluster of highly shared sequence variants was judged likely to be a technical artifact of the sequencing pipeline. According to a later analysis, most CMV-associated TCR beta chains appeared to be HLA-restricted, and the HLA associations seemed to be driven largely by CMV exposure. In a later analysis, HLA-associated TCR beta chains were found to be more clonally expanded and to have lower generation probabilities than equally common non-associated chains. When HLA alleles, especially DR and DQ, strongly co-occurred, TCR associations were difficult to assign to individual alleles. An association between a missense DCLRE1C variant and V-gene and J-gene trimming of TCR beta chains was found in a later genetic analysis and replicated in an independent cohort. According to the authors, the approach could potentially be generalized to other disease states and immunological phenotypes. Correlated functional status among segregating V segments might be attributable to linkage disequilibrium, but an unknown experimental factor could not be ruled out. The classifier was reported to diagnose cytomegalovirus status with high specificity and sensitivity in both the original cohort and the validation cohort. A further reported finding was that TCR beta sequences accurately predicted the HLA-A and HLA-B alleles for most subjects in the first cohort. The earlier analysis of 587 of the donors excluded roughly 17 rarely observed V segments, including chromosome 9 orphons, because counts were too low. The cohort was sequenced for TCR beta chains only, and without alpha or paired-chain data the features that could be detected were limited. Because HLA typing was unavailable for some donors at each locus, only the typed subset was used in association tests. In vitro tests confirmed that a few of the cytomegalovirus-associated TCR beta chains recognize cytomegalovirus antigens.

V sheds 2 bases and J sheds 2 bases, leaving 7 bases between their ends. The germline V gene supplies CDR1 MNHNS and CDR2 SASEGT. There are 15 amino acids in the CDR3, from cysteine to phenylalanine inclusive. Only CDR3 DNA remains: 45 bases, in frame from the first base. The cohort consisted of 600 or so healthy bone marrow donors. At the time of sampling, all cohort members were nominally healthy, though unrecorded immune exposures were likely present. The donor was CMV seronegative and was included in the group of a few hundred seronegative cohort members. Each donor provided a peripheral blood sample, and peripheral blood mononuclear cells were used for TCR beta sequencing. Genomic DNA extraction from the blood cell samples was performed with the Qiagen DNeasy Blood Extraction Kit. About this clone: Its recognized antigen is unknown. No much larger clonotype is one base removed from it; base qualities were not supplied.

The protocol used for the library was the immunoSEQ multiplex PCR assay. A mixture of 60 forward primers for TCR Vbeta segments and 13 reverse primers for TCR Jbeta segments was used in the multiplex PCR. A multiplex PCR assay on genomic DNA amplified the CDR3 region of rearranged TCR beta genes. Amplified TCR beta libraries were sequenced as 87-base-pair reads on the Illumina HiSeq System. Concerning the study's data processing: A later analysis counted approximately 76 million unique TCR beta chains across the 666 repertoires, and around 9.9 million of these chains were shared by at least two donors. Raw reads were error-corrected and collapsed into unique sequences by a nearest-neighbor algorithm in which closely related sequences were merged to remove PCR and sequencing errors. V, D and J gene segments were assigned by aligning CDR3 sequences to IMGT reference sequences. For a sequence to be retained, a match of at least six nucleotides to both a V gene segment and a J gene segment was required. Rearrangements were classified as productive when the CDR3 lacked stop codons and remained in frame with V and J, and all other rearrangements were classified as non-productive. Following IMGT convention, CDR3 was defined as the stretch from the second conserved V-encoded cysteine to the conserved J-encoded phenylalanine. The earlier analysis of 587 of the donors excluded sequences that lacked an unambiguous match to a single V gene segment. In an earlier analysis of approximately 610 of the donors, V segments were called functional above 56.7% productive rearrangements and were called segregating when the between-donor standard deviation exceeded 5%. A statistical classification framework was developed to diagnose cytomegalovirus status using the catalog of TCR beta chain sequences. In a later analysis, V and J genes were assigned by comparing TCR nucleotide sequences against IMGT/GENE-DB human TR gene sequences. A later analysis assigned CDR3 sequences and most-parsimonious VDJ recombination scenarios with the TCRdist pipeline. In a later analysis, each TCR beta chain was defined by its CDR3 amino acid sequence together with its V-gene family, and reads without a unique V-gene family were excluded. As a way to deal with suspected cross-contamination and a sequencing artifact, a later analysis dropped roughly 620 nucleotide sequences that were highly shared and had low generation probability. In a later analysis, a clonal expansion index was calculated for each public chain from normalized within-repertoire ranks of inferred template counts. Generation probabilities in a later analysis came from a VDJ recombination model fitted to out-of-frame rearrangements, and those results were checked against IGoR. In a later analysis, hypergeometric tests were used to score TCR-TCR, TCR-HLA and TCR-CMV co-occurrence, with a repertoire-size bias correction applied to TCR pairs. A later analysis estimated false discovery rates by permuting HLA or CMV assignments 20 times. In a later analysis, co-occurring TCRs were grouped using DBSCAN, and TCRdist sequence similarity was added for clustering within HLA-allele-positive subsets. For co-occurrence clustering, repertoires with fewer than 30,000 or more than 120,000 public chains were excluded, along with several repertoires with anomalous nucleotide sharing. Entries here come from immuneACCESS through TCRdb and include only in-frame sequences with V and J called. Some clones fail to appear in such tables; in the studies checked, an unresolved V gene covers under half of the shortfall, and the cause of the remainder is unknown. From that table come the V and J calls and clone size; the DNA was used to work out D and trimming. The sample table shows 75,000 to 95,000 clones, and about 90% are seen once. The biggest ten clones account for 2% to 2.5% of the sample.

This receptor was identified in a man younger than 35 in good health and CMV-seronegative. This receptor chain uses TRBV6-1 and TRBJ1-6; D gene: possibly TRBD1, on 6 matching bases. Sequences were obtained from PBMCs. The CDR3 in this case is CASSEWGPYNSPLHF. The bases are TGTGCCAGCAGTGAATGGGGGCCCTATAATTCACCCCTCCACTTT.